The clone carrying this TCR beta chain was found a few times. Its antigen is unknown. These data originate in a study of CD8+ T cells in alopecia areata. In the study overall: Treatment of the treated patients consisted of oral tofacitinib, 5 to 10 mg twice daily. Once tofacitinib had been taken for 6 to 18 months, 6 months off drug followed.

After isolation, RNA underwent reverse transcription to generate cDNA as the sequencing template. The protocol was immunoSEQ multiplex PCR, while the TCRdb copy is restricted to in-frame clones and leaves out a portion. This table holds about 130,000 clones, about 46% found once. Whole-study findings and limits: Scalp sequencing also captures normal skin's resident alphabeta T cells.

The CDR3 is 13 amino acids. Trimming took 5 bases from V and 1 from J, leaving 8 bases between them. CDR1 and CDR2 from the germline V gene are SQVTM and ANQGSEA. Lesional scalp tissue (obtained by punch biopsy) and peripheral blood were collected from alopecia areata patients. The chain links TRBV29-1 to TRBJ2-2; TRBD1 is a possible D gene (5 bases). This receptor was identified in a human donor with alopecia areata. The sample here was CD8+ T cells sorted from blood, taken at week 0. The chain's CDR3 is CSVFQGNTGELFF. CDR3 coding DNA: TGCAGCGTTTTCCAGGGGAACACCGGGGAGCTGTTTTTT.